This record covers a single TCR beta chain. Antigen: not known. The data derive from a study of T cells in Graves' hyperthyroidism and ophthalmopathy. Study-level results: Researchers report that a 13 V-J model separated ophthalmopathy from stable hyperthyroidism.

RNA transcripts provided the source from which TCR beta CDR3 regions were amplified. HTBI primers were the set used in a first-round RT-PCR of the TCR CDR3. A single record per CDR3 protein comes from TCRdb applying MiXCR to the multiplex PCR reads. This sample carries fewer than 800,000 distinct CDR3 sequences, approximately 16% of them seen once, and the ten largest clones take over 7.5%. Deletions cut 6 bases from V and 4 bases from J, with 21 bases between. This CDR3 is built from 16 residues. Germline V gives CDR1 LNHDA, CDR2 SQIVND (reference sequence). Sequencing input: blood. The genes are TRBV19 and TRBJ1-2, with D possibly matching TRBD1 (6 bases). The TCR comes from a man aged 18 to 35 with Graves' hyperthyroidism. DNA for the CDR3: TGTGCCAGTAGCCATAGGACAGCCGGTACGCTCTATGGCTACACCTTC. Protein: CASSHRTAGTLYGYTF. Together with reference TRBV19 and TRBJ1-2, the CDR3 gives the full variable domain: DGGITQSPKYLFRKEGQNVTLSCEQNLNHDAMYWYRQDPGQGLRLIYYSQIVNDFQKGDIAEGYSVSREKKESFPLTVTSAQKNPTAFYLCASSHRTAGTLYGYTFGSGTRLTVV.